The 31 T cell receptor beta chains in this list originate from one sample, sequenced in a study of T-cell reconstitution after alpha-beta-depleted transplantation in children. Unique molecular identifiers featured in how the TCRbeta library was prepared. Each CDR3 protein gets one entry after TCRdb re-called the PCR reads with MiXCR. The sample lists approximately 120,000 distinct CDR3 sequences, more than 9.5% occurring once. The material sequenced was PBMCs, mostly from graft donor cells, taken 180 days after TCRalphabeta/CD19-depleted stem cell transplant. The receptors were gathered from a girl under three years old who had a stem cell transplant for combined immunodeficiency, so the T cells may come from the graft donor.

The chain has TRBV30 and TRBJ1-4; TRBD1 might be the D (5 bases). The CDR3 sequence is 14 residues long. The V end was cut by 1 base, the J end by 6 bases, with 12 bases between. CDR1 and CDR2 (germline): GTSNPN, SVGIG (reference sequence). CDR3 DNA sequence: TGTGCCTGGAGTGGGCGGGGCGGTGATGAAAAACTGTTTTTT. Protein product: CAWSGRGGDEKLFF.

This clonotype was seen more than once but under ten times. V is TRBV21-1 and J is TRBJ1-1; the table's D call of TRBD1 was not tested on the DNA. TRBV21-1 is a listed pseudogene. The CDR3 spans 18 residues. The CDR3 protein is CARLSIPGGQRMNTEAFF. As DNA, the CDR3 is TGTGCCAGATTGTCAATCCCCGGGGGACAGCGAATGAACACTGAAGCTTTCTTT.

The chain combines TRBV6-1 with TRBJ1-1, with unresolved D. Germline loops: CDR1 MNHNS, CDR2 SASEGT. The CDR3 runs 12 residues. Trimming cost V 3 bases and J 3 bases, with 5 bases left between them. The CDR3 protein is CASSELDTEAFF. CDR3 bases: TGTGCCAGCAGTGAGTTGGACACTGAAGCTTTCTTT.

V usage is TRBV27 and J usage is TRBJ2-7; D possibly corresponds to TRBD2 (6 bases). V dropped 1 base and J dropped 0 bases, with 13 bases sitting between them. The CDR3 contains 16 residues. The germline V gene encodes CDR1 MNHEY and CDR2 SMNVEV (reference sequence). The CDR3 reads CASSLYPSVSSYEQYF. The CDR3 DNA reads TGTGCCAGCAGTTTATACCCTAGCGTTAGCTCCTACGAGCAGTACTTC.

This clonotype has a handful of counts. V is TRBV20-1 and J is TRBJ2-3, with TRBD2 matching 9 bases. Trimming at V came to 6 bases and at J to 3 bases, leaving 4 bases not matched to a gene. Per the germline V gene, CDR1 is DFQATT and CDR2 is SNEGSKA (reference sequence). CDR3 length: 13 residues. The CDR3, as DNA: TGCAGTGCGTTTAGCGGGAGAACAGATACGCAGTATTTT. It codes for CSAFSGRTDTQYF.

This clonotype was seen repeatedly, ten times or more. V gene TRBV20-1 combines with J gene TRBJ2-7; D gene unclear. The germline CDR1 and CDR2 sequences are DFQATT and SNEGSKA (reference sequence). The CDR3 runs to 15 residues. Trimming pared 3 bases from V and 0 bases from J, leaving 15 bases between. The CDR3 DNA follows: TGCAGTGCTAGCCCCCAAACCCGGAGCTCCTACGAGCAGTACTTC. It encodes CSASPQTRSSYEQYF.

The V call is TRBV20-1, the J call TRBJ2-4; D is unresolved. The CDR3 loop spans 15 amino acids. Trimming took off 0 bases at V and 0 bases at J, with 9 bases between the two ends. The germline CDR1 and CDR2 sequences are DFQATT and SNEGSKA (reference sequence). Here the CDR3 reads CSAREGRLAKNIQYF. For the CDR3, the DNA is TGCAGTGCTAGAGAGGGTCGGCTAGCCAAAAACATTCAGTACTTC.

This clonotype was counted between two and nine times. The gene calls are TRBV5-8 and TRBJ2-7; no reliable D call. The ends were cut back, 2 bases at V and 3 bases at J, with 12 bases in the middle. Germline V gene data show CDR1 as SGHTS and CDR2 as YDEGEE. The CDR3 contains 14 residues. CDR3 sequence (DNA): TGTGCCAGCAGCTTAAGGCAGGTTCTCTACGAGCAGTACTTC. This sequence encodes CASSLRQVLYEQYF.

This clonotype was detected a few times. The chain carries TRBV18 and TRBJ2-7; TRBD1 agrees at 9 bases. With V trimmed by 4 bases and J by 2 bases, 3 bases remained unmatched. From germline, CDR1 is KGHSH and CDR2 LQKENI. This CDR3 region has 14 residues. The CDR3 DNA reads TGTGCCAGCTCACAAGACAGGGGGGCCTACGAGCAGTACTTC. This sequence encodes CASSQDRGAYEQYF. Together with reference TRBV18 and TRBJ2-7, the CDR3 gives the full variable domain: NAGVMQNPRHLVRRRGQEARLRCSPMKGHSHVYWYRQLPEEGLKFMVYLQKENIIDESGMPKERFSAEFPKEGPSILRIQQVVRGDSAAYFCASSQDRGAYEQYFGPGTRLTVT.

This clonotype was found a few times. The chain carries TRBV12-3 or TRBV12-4 and TRBJ2-3; the D call may be TRBD1 or TRBD2 (6 bases each). The V end lost 3 bases, the J end lost 2 bases, and 12 bases lay between the germline ends. The CDR3 is 15 residues long. The CDR3 spells CASSFTGADTDTQYF. Here the CDR3 DNA reads TGTGCCAGCAGTTTCACGGGGGCGGACACAGATACGCAGTATTTT.

This clonotype has just a few counts. The chain recombines TRBV20-1 with TRBJ2-5, with D possibly TRBD1 on 5 matching bases. This CDR3 has 11 residues. Germline values: CDR1 DFQATT, CDR2 SNEGSKA (reference sequence). The V gene lost 7 bases and the J gene lost 2 bases, with 8 bases spanning the gap. CDR3 sequence reads: CSGYRQETQYF. Here the CDR3 DNA reads TGCAGTGGTTACAGGCAAGAGACCCAGTACTTC.

V and J are TRBV20-1 and TRBJ1-1, with D perhaps matching TRBD1 (6 bases). CDR3 length equals 14 residues. The germline V gene has CDR1 DFQATT and CDR2 SNEGSKA (reference sequence). For the CDR3, the DNA is TGCAGGTCGCGCTCACCGGGGGCTACCACTGAAGCTTTCTTT. It yields the protein CRSRSPGATTEAFF.

The V call is TRBV25-1, the J call TRBJ1-2; 7 positions agree with TRBD1. CDR1 is MGHDK and CDR2 is SYGVNS in the germline V gene. There are 15 residues in the CDR3. V dropped 2 bases and J dropped 7; count of bases not matched to a gene: 10. The CDR3 coding sequence is TGTGCCAGCAGTGAACCATTACGGACAGGAACTGGCTACACCTTC. It yields the protein CASSEPLRTGTGYTF.

The chain links TRBV7-9 to TRBJ2-3; D is perhaps TRBD1 or TRBD2 (5 bases each). There are 16 residues in the CDR3. Between the trimmed V and J ends, which lost 3 bases and 2 bases, there was a span of 15 bases. The germline V gene has CDR1 SEHNR and CDR2 FQNEAQ (reference sequence). The CDR3 reads CASSFENRRVTDTQYF. The CDR3 nucleotides are TGTGCCAGCAGCTTCGAAAACAGGCGGGTCACAGATACGCAGTATTTT.

The CDR3 DNA sequence: TGCGCCAGCAGCTTGTACCACAGGGTCGGCGACACTGAAGCTTTCTTT. It codes for CASSLYHRVGDTEAFF. The rearrangement uses TRBV5-1 and TRBJ1-1, with a weak D call TRBD1 (6 bases). Trimming cost V 1 base and J 3 bases, with 16 bases left between them. This CDR3 is 16 amino acids long. Germline CDR1 reads SGHRS; CDR2 reads YFSETQ.

V is TRBV20-1 and J is TRBJ1-6, with D perhaps matching TRBD1 (6 bases). Looked up from germline, CDR1 is DFQATT and CDR2 is SNEGSKA (reference sequence). The CDR3 is 13 residues long. Trimming stripped 6 bases from V and 4 bases from J, with 10 bases between. Here the CDR3 reads CSASGQYNSPLHF. The CDR3 nucleotides read TGCAGTGCGTCCGGACAGTATAATTCACCCCTCCACTTT.

This clonotype was detected many times. This rearrangement joins TRBV5-1 to TRBJ2-7; 8 bases are a match to TRBD1. The CDR3 sequence is 15 residues long. J lost 5 bases, V lost 0 bases, and 7 bases had no gene match. Germline CDR1 reads SGHRS; CDR2 reads YFSETQ. DNA for the CDR3: TGCGCCAGCAGCTTGGCCCTGGACAGGGTGAACGAGCAGTACTTC. Protein: CASSLALDRVNEQYF.

This clonotype has a handful of counts. This sequence joins TRBV10-3 and TRBJ1-2; a weak D match, TRBD1 (6 bases). V was shortened by 4 bases and J by 7 bases, with 13 bases between the two germline ends. The CDR3 loop spans 13 amino acids. Looked up from germline, CDR1 is ENHRY and CDR2 is SYGVKD. DNA for the CDR3: TGTGCCATCAGTGCGGGGGCGAGAAGTGGCTACACCTTC. Protein product: CAISAGARSGYTF.

Only a few counts were recorded for this clonotype. The chain recombines TRBV5-1 with TRBJ2-2, with D perhaps TRBD1 (6 bases). The germline CDR1 and CDR2 sequences are SGHRS and YFSETQ. This CDR3 has 14 residues. V was clipped by 7 bases and J by 3 bases, with 13 bases between them. CDR3 sequence: CASGTHFDTGELFF. The CDR3, as DNA: TGCGCCAGCGGGACACACTTTGACACCGGGGAGCTGTTTTTT.

This chain connects TRBV4-2 to TRBJ2-3; 10 positions match TRBD2. CDR3 length: 20 residues. Germline CDR1 and CDR2: LGHNA and YNFKEQ. V shed 5 bases, J shed 0 bases, and the junction held 17 bases outside the gene matches. CDR3 amino acids: CASSGLPTSGTQTSTDTQYF. As DNA, the CDR3 is TGTGCCAGCAGCGGGCTTCCCACTAGCGGGACCCAAACGAGCACAGATACGCAGTATTTT.

The J gene is TRBJ2-7, the V gene TRBV27, with D possibly matching TRBD2 (6 bases). V lost 1 base and J lost 5, with 18 bases in between. CDR3 length equals 16 residues. Germline CDR1 reads MNHEY; CDR2 reads SMNVEV (reference sequence). CDR3 in DNA: TGTGCCAGCAGTTTATACCCTTTGCGGGGCAGACACGAGCAGTACTTC. Translating gives CASSLYPLRGRHEQYF.

The chain links TRBV6-5 to TRBJ2-1; 8 bases agree with TRBD1. The CDR3 length is 14 residues. Trimming cost V 2 bases and J 7 bases; bases outside gene matches: 4. Per the germline V gene, CDR1 is MNHEY and CDR2 is SVGAGI. The CDR3 here is CASSYGTGINEQFF. The DNA for the CDR3 is TGTGCCAGCAGTTACGGGACAGGAATAAATGAGCAGTTCTTC.

This clonotype has more than one count but fewer than ten. The chain is built from TRBV6-1 and TRBJ1-5, with 7 bases lining up with TRBD1. From germline, CDR1 is MNHNS and CDR2 SASEGT. This CDR3 is 13 amino acids long. V gave up 9 bases and J gave up 5 bases; unmatched junction bases: 7. The CDR3 sequence is CASSRDSDQPQHF. CDR3 DNA: TGTGCCAGTTCCCGGGACAGTGATCAGCCCCAGCATTTT.

V gene TRBV27 combines with J gene TRBJ2-1; 8 nucleotides match TRBD1. The ends lost 6 bases at V and 9 bases at J; junction bases unmatched: 7. The CDR3 is made up of 13 amino acids. Per the germline V gene, CDR1 is MNHEY and CDR2 is SMNVEV (reference sequence). CDR3 sequence (DNA): TGTGCCAGCAGCCAACAGGGGGGCTCTGAGCAGTTCTTC. Translating gives CASSQQGGSEQFF.

In this sample, this clonotype turned up a few times. The chain has TRBV7-9 and TRBJ2-3; 10 bases map to TRBD2. The CDR3 is 16 residues long. With 0 bases clipped from V and 5 bases from J, the junction kept 5 bases outside the gene matches. Germline CDR1 reads SEHNR; CDR2 reads FQNEAQ (reference sequence). Here the CDR3 DNA reads TGTGCCAGCAGCTTAGCGCTCCAGCGGGGGGGAGATACGCAGTATTTT. As protein: CASSLALQRGGDTQYF.

This clonotype was picked up many times. The chain uses TRBV12-3 or TRBV12-4 and TRBJ2-1, with TRBD2 identical over 8 bases. V gave up 7 bases and J gave up 7 bases; unmatched junction bases: 9. This CDR3 spans 14 amino acids. CDR3 region: CASTTGTRFNEQFF. The DNA of the CDR3 is TGTGCCAGCACCACCGGGACTAGGTTTAATGAGCAGTTCTTC.

This clonotype was picked up a small number of times. The rearrangement joins TRBV29-1 to TRBJ2-5; 7 bases map to TRBD1. Germline loops: CDR1 SQVTM, CDR2 ANQGSEA. The CDR3 sequence is 13 residues long. The junction had 7 bases not matched to a gene; V was cut back by 2 bases and J by 7 bases. CDR3 in DNA: TGCAGCGTTGAACAGGGGGAGAGGGCGACCCAGTACTTC. Translated: CSVEQGERATQYF.

The chain links TRBV29-1 to TRBJ1-1; D gene uncertain. Germline V gene data show CDR1 as SQVTM and CDR2 as ANQGSEA. The CDR3 totals 12 residues. The ends were cut back, 5 bases at V and 3 bases at J, with 10 bases in the middle. CDR3 DNA: TGCAGCGTTAGGCCGGGCCACACTGAAGCTTTCTTT. It yields the protein CSVRPGHTEAFF.

There are a few counts of this clonotype. The genes are TRBV19 and TRBJ1-2; 8 nucleotides align to TRBD1. V shed 8 bases and J 3 bases; nucleotides not matched to a gene: 11. This CDR3 spans 15 amino acids. CDR1 and CDR2 from the germline V gene are LNHDA and SQIVND (reference sequence). CDR3 nucleotides: TGTGCCAGTTCCACCGGCAGGGGGCGATACTATGGCTACACCTTC. It codes for CASSTGRGRYYGYTF.

The rearrangement joins TRBV20-1 to TRBJ2-2, with TRBD1 as a possible D gene (5 bases). The CDR3 is made up of 14 amino acids. Germline V gene sequence: CDR1 DFQATT, CDR2 SNEGSKA (reference sequence). V lost 3 bases and J 7 bases, leaving 15 bases between the germline ends. CDR3 in amino acids: CSASGPGRIGELFF. For the CDR3, the DNA is TGCAGTGCTAGTGGCCCAGGGCGGATCGGGGAGCTGTTTTTT.

There are a few counts of this clonotype. The chain recombines TRBV19 with TRBJ1-5; possibly TRBD1 for D (6 bases). The ends were cut back, 5 bases at V and 1 base at J, with 15 bases in the middle. There are 16 residues in the CDR3. The germline V gene encodes CDR1 LNHDA and CDR2 SQIVND (reference sequence). CDR3 nucleotide sequence: TGTGCCAGTAGTGCCAGCTTAACAGGGAGCAATCAGCCCCAGCATTTT. Its translation: CASSASLTGSNQPQHF.